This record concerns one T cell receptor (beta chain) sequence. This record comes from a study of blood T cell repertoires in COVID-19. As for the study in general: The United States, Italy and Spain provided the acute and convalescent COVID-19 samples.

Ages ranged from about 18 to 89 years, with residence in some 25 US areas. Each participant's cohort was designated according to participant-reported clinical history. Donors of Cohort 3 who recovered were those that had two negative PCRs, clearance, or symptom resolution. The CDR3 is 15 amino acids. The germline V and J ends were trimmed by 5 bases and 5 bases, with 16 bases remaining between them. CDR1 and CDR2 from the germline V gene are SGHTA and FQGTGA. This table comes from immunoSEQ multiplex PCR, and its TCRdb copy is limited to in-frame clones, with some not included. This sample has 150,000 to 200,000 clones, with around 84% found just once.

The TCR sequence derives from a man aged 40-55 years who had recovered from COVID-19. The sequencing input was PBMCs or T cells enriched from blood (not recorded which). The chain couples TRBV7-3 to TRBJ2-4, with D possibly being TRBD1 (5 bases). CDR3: CASSHPQDNQNIQYF. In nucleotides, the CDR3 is TGTGCCAGCAGCCACCCACAGGACAATCAAAACATTCAGTACTTC. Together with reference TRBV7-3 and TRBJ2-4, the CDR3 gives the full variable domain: GAGVSQTPSNKVTEKGKYVELRCDPISGHTALYWYRQSLGQGPEFLIYFQGTGAADDSGLPNDRFFAVRPEGSVSTLKIQRTERGDSAVYLCASSHPQDNQNIQYFGAGTRLSVL.